What follows are 21 T cell receptor beta chains derived from one specimen sequenced in a study of early T cells in non-severe SARS-CoV-2 infection (dated by TCRdb to the early 2020s). The library came from 5' RACE. The sequencing machine was a NextSeq 500. The public reads were run again by TCRdb, first through fastp at Q25 and then through MiXCR, and only productive beta chains were kept. Every CDR3 protein is listed once, alongside the most common genes and DNA of its rows. Counted in this sample were some 80,000 distinct CDR3 sequences; 9.5% to 15% of them appeared once. The ten biggest clones cover about 16% of the sample. This specimen consisted of whole blood, obtained at baseline. These receptors were obtained from an adult who was a healthcare worker with PCR-confirmed SARS-CoV-2 infection or an uninfected control (not recorded which). The donor label of this sample is uncertain.

This clonotype was counted a few times. The CDR3 here is CASSLIGIKGAGELFF. The DNA for the CDR3 is TGTGCCAGCAGCTTAATTGGGATCAAAGGGGCCGGGGAGCTGTTTTTT. V gene TRBV7-3 combines with J gene TRBJ2-2; perhaps TRBD1 as D (5 bases). CDR1 is SGHTA and CDR2 is FQGTGA in the germline V gene. Trimming pared 1 base from V and 6 bases from J, leaving 15 bases between. This CDR3 region has 16 residues. Based on the CDR3 plus reference TRBV7-3 and TRBJ2-2, the full variable domain is GAGVSQTPSNKVTEKGKYVELRCDPISGHTALYWYRQSLGQGPEFLIYFQGTGAADDSGLPNDRFFAVRPEGSVSTLKIQRTERGDSAVYLCASSLIGIKGAGELFFGEGSRLTVL.

In its sample, this clonotype was seen a few times. This chain's CDR3 is CASGRTEINNEQFF. In DNA form, the CDR3 reads TGTGCCAGCGGAAGGACGGAGATTAACAATGAGCAGTTCTTC. The chain employs TRBV2 and TRBJ2-1; D uncertain. This CDR3 is 14 amino acids long. Germline values: CDR1 SNHLY, CDR2 FYNNEI. The V end was cut by 8 bases, the J end by 5 bases, with 16 bases between.

This clonotype was picked up many times. The chain links TRBV18 to TRBJ2-1; TRBD1 aligns across 7 bases. Germline CDR1 reads KGHSH; CDR2 reads LQKENI. The CDR3 length is 16 residues. V dropped 6 bases and J dropped 7; count of bases not matched to a gene: 15. CDR3 sequence reads: CASSPARRGLGNEQFF. As DNA, the CDR3 is TGTGCCAGCTCGCCCGCGCGCAGGGGGTTGGGGAATGAGCAGTTCTTC.

This clonotype was detected only a few times. V is TRBV10-3 and J is TRBJ2-7; TRBD2 aligns across 10 bases. V dropped 0 bases and J dropped 3; count of bases not matched to a gene: 5. The CDR3 is 16 amino acids. Germline assignment: CDR1 ENHRY and CDR2 SYGVKD. The CDR3 DNA is TGTGCCATCAGTGAGTCGTCTAGCGGGGGAATCTACGAGCAGTACTTC. This sequence encodes CAISESSSGGIYEQYF.

There are a few counts of this clonotype. This rearrangement joins TRBV6-6 to TRBJ1-4, with 11 bases that match TRBD1. Trimming cost V 1 base and J 7 bases; bases outside gene matches: 2. This CDR3 is 15 amino acids long. CDR1 is MNHNY and CDR2 is SVGAGI in the germline V gene (reference sequence). The CDR3 here is CASSYYGQGAEKLFF. DNA for the CDR3: TGTGCCAGCAGTTACTACGGACAGGGGGCTGAAAAACTGTTTTTT.

This clonotype was counted between two and nine times. The genes are TRBV20-1 and TRBJ2-6, with D hard to call. CDR1 and CDR2 (germline): DFQATT, SNEGSKA (reference sequence). Trimming stripped 5 bases from V and 3 bases from J, with 5 bases between. This CDR3 has 12 residues. Here the CDR3 reads CSAASGANVLTF. DNA for the CDR3: TGCAGTGCTGCCAGTGGGGCCAACGTCCTGACTTTC.

V and J are TRBV27 and TRBJ2-2, with D hard to call. This CDR3 is 16 amino acids long. V was cut by 3 bases and J by 0 bases, with 11 bases left in between. Germline-derived CDR1 and CDR2 are MNHEY and SMNVEV (reference sequence). Here the CDR3 reads CASSLVAATNTGELFF. For the CDR3, the DNA is TGTGCCAGCAGTTTGGTGGCGGCGACGAACACCGGGGAGCTGTTTTTT.

The V call is TRBV20-1, the J call TRBJ2-7; TRBD2 agrees at 7 bases. With 0 bases clipped from V and 4 bases from J, the junction kept 9 bases outside the gene matches. Germline CDR1 is DFQATT and CDR2 is SNEGSKA (reference sequence). The CDR3 has 15 residues. CDR3 loop: CSARDTLGGRYEQYF. The CDR3 region has the DNA TGCAGTGCTAGAGATACTCTGGGGGGGAGATACGAGCAGTACTTC.

The J gene is TRBJ1-2, the V gene TRBV7-3, with unresolved D. V shed 6 bases and J shed 4 bases, with 12 bases lying between them. CDR1 is SGHTA, CDR2 FQGTGA, per germline. CDR3 length: 13 residues. DNA of the CDR3: TGTGCCAGCAGTACGGGAGGAGGCTATGGCTACACCTTC. Translating gives CASSTGGGYGYTF. Combining the CDR3 with reference TRBV7-3 and TRBJ1-2 gives the whole variable domain GAGVSQTPSNKVTEKGKYVELRCDPISGHTALYWYRQSLGQGPEFLIYFQGTGAADDSGLPNDRFFAVRPEGSVSTLKIQRTERGDSAVYLCASSTGGGYGYTFGSGTRLTVV.

This clonotype occurred a few times. The J gene is TRBJ2-3, the V gene TRBV5-1, with TRBD1 identical over 8 bases. Trimming cost V 5 bases and J 2 bases; bases outside gene matches: 10. Germline CDR1 and CDR2: SGHRS and YFSETQ. CDR3 length: 16 residues. CDR3 sequence: CASSPRQGPDTDTQYF. The CDR3 nucleotides are TGCGCCAGCAGTCCCCGACAGGGGCCTGACACAGATACGCAGTATTTT.

The rearrangement links TRBV27 to TRBJ2-7; TRBD2 matches 11 bases. With V trimmed by 3 bases and J by 0 bases, 4 bases remained unmatched. The CDR3 spans 16 residues. Germline lookup yields CDR1 MNHEY and CDR2 SMNVEV (reference sequence). CDR3: CASSFLGTSGSYEQYF. The CDR3 DNA is TGTGCCAGCAGTTTCCTCGGGACTAGCGGCTCCTACGAGCAGTACTTC.

This clonotype was picked up many times. J is TRBJ2-7 and V is TRBV3-1, with 9 bases fitting TRBD2. Germline lookup yields CDR1 LGHDT and CDR2 YNNKEL (reference sequence). J gave up 3 bases and V 4 bases, and 1 base lay outside the gene matches. The CDR3 is 13 residues long. CDR3 sequence (DNA): TGTGCCAGCAGCCCACTAGCGGGCTACGAGCAGTACTTC. This translates into CASSPLAGYEQYF.

This clonotype was detected only a few times. The rearrangement joins TRBV9 to TRBJ2-1, with D uncertain. The CDR3 sequence is 14 residues long. The V end lost 3 bases, the J end lost 4 bases, and 11 bases lay between the germline ends. CDR1 and CDR2 from the germline V gene are SGDLS and YYNGEE. The CDR3 loop reads CASSEVGNYNEQFF. The DNA of the CDR3 is TGTGCCAGCAGCGAAGTGGGTAATTACAATGAGCAGTTCTTC. Complete variable domain (other parts from reference TRBV9 and TRBJ2-1): DSGVTQTPKHLITATGQRVTLRCSPRSGDLSVYWYQQSLDQGLQFLIQYYNGEERAKGNILERFSAQQFPDLHSELNLSSLELGDSALYFCASSEVGNYNEQFFGPGTRLTVL.

The rearrangement links TRBV6-5 to TRBJ1-5, with D perhaps TRBD1 (6 bases). This CDR3 has 13 residues. CDR1 is MNHEY and CDR2 is SVGAGI in the germline V gene. Trimming took off 3 bases at V and 7 bases at J, with 10 bases between the two ends. The CDR3 DNA is TGTGCCAGCAGTTATGGACAGCGGCAGCCCCAGCATTTT. It encodes CASSYGQRQPQHF.

This clonotype has more than one count but fewer than ten. This chain links TRBV4-2 with TRBJ2-2; D uncertain. The length of the CDR3 is 13 residues. CDR1 is LGHNA, CDR2 YNFKEQ, per germline. The germline V and J ends were trimmed by 1 base and 7 bases, with 7 bases remaining between them. CDR3 sequence reads: CASSQGVVGELFF. As DNA, the CDR3 is TGTGCCAGCAGCCAAGGCGTTGTCGGGGAGCTGTTTTTT.

In its sample, this clonotype was seen a few times. This chain joins TRBV6-6 and TRBJ1-6; D unresolved. The ends were cut back, 6 bases at V and 7 bases at J, with 19 bases in the middle. The CDR3 totals 16 residues. Germline lookup yields CDR1 MNHNY and CDR2 SVGAGI (reference sequence). The CDR3 spells CASRTDRAPLNSPLHF. The CDR3 DNA sequence: TGTGCCAGCAGAACCGACCGGGCCCCATTGAATTCACCCCTCCACTTT.

This clonotype was seen at least ten times. The chain combines TRBV20-1 with TRBJ2-3, with 11 bases lining up with TRBD2. CDR3 length: 14 amino acids. V trimming: 6 bases; J trimming: 6 bases; junction bases outside the gene matches: 8. Germline lookup yields CDR1 DFQATT and CDR2 SNEGSKA (reference sequence). CDR3 bases: TGCAGTGCACAACTAGCGGGAGCACCGGATACGCAGTATTTT. Amino acid sequence: CSAQLAGAPDTQYF.

This chain uses TRBV6-6 with TRBJ1-1; the D gene is possibly TRBD1 (5 bases). From germline, CDR1 is MNHNY and CDR2 SVGAGI (reference sequence). CDR3 length: 15 amino acids. Trimming took off 6 bases at V and 1 base at J, with 15 bases between the two ends. The CDR3 region is CASRGRVRGNTEAFF. As DNA, the CDR3 is TGTGCCAGCAGGGGCAGGGTAAGGGGGAACACTGAAGCTTTCTTT.

This clonotype was picked up many times. The rearrangement links TRBV12-3 or TRBV12-4 to TRBJ2-3, with TRBD2 matching over 10 bases. Unmatched junction bases numbered 9, after V lost 5 bases and J lost 13 bases. The CDR3 sequence is 13 residues long. CDR3 sequence reads: CASSRIYGTSEYF. The CDR3 bases are TGTGCCAGCAGTCGAATCTACGGGACTAGCGAGTATTTT.

The chain joins TRBV5-5 to TRBJ1-5, with no clear D. Germline V gene lookup returns CDR1 SGHKS and CDR2 YYEKEE (reference sequence). V gave up 3 bases and J gave up 4 bases, with 11 bases separating them. This CDR3 has 14 residues. The CDR3 loop reads CASSSPDGNQPQHF. CDR3 in DNA: TGTGCCAGCAGCTCCCCGGACGGGAATCAGCCCCAGCATTTT.

This sequence joins TRBV30 and TRBJ2-5; D is unresolved. The ends were cut back, 2 bases at V and 0 bases at J, with 4 bases in the middle. CDR1 is GTSNPN, CDR2 SVGIG, per germline (reference sequence). The CDR3 contains 12 residues. CDR3 sequence reads: CAWSQYQETQYF. Here the CDR3 DNA reads TGTGCCTGGAGTCAGTACCAAGAGACCCAGTACTTC.